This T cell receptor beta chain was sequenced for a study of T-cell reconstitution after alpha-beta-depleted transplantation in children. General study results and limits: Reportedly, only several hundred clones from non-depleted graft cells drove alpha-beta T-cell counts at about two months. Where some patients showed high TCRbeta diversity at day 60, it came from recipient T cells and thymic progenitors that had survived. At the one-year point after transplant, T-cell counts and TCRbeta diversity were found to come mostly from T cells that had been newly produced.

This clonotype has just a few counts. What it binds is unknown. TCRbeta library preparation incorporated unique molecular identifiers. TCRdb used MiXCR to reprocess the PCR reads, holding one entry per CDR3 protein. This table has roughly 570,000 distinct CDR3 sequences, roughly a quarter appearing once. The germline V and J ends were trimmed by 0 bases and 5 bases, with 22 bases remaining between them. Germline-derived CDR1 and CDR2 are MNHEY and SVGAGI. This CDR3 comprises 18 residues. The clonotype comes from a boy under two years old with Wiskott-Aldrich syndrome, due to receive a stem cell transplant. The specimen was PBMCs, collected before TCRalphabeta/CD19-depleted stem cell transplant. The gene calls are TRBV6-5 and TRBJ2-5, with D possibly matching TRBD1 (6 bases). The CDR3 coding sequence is TGTGCCAGCAGTTACTCGAAGTTGGGGGCTCCAAAACGGGAGACCCAGTACTTC. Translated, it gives CASSYSKLGAPKRETQYF.